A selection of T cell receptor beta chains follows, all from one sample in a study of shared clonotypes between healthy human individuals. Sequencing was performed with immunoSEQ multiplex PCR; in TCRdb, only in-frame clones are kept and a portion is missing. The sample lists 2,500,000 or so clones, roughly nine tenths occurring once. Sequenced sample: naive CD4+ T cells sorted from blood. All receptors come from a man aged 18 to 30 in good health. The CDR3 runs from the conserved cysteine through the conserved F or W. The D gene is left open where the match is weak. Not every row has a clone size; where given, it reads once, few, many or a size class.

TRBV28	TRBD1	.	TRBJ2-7	TGTGCCAGCACTCCGGGACAGGGGAAGGGATACTTC	CASTPGQGKGYF
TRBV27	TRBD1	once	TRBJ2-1	TGTGCCAGCAGTCCAAAACTGACAGGGATTTACAATGAGCAGTTCTTC	CASSPKLTGIYNEQFF
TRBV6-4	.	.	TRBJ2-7	TGTGCCAGCAGTGTCGAGGCCGGGGGCAACTACGAGCAGTACTTC	CASSVEAGGNYEQYF
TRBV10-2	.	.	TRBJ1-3	TGCGCCAGCAGACAGGGAAGCGGAAACACCATATATTTT	CASRQGSGNTIYF
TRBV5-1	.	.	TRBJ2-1	TGCGCCAGCAGCCTAACCGGGGCAATTAACAATGAGCAGTTCTTC	CASSLTGAINNEQFF
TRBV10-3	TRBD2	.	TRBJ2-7	TGTGCCATCAGTGAAGCTAGCGGGTCCTACGAGCAGTACTTC	CAISEASGSYEQYF
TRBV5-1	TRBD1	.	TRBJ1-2	TGCGCCAGCAGCAGACCAACAGGGGACTCCTCTGGCTACACCTTC	CASSRPTGDSSGYTF
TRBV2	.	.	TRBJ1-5	TGTGCCAGCGAGGGACTACCTGGGCCCCAGCATTTT	CASEGLPGPQHF
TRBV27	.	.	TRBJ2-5	TGTGCCAGCAGTCCCACGGGAAACGAGAACCAAGAGACCCAGTACTTC	CASSPTGNENQETQYF
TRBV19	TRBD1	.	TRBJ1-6	TGTGCCAGTAAGGACAGGGTTAATTCACCCCTCCACTTT	CASKDRVNSPLHF
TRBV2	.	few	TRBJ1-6	TGTGCCAGCAGTGCCTCGGATCTTCCCCTCCACTTT	CASSASDLPLHF
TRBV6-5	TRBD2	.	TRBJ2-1	TGTGCCAGCAGGGGGGGACTAGCGGAGAACAATGAGCAGTTCTTC	CASRGGLAENNEQFF
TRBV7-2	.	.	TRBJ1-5	TGTGCCAGCAGCCCCGATGGTCCTCTACAGGGAAGCCAGCCCCAGCATTTT	CASSPDGPLQGSQPQHF
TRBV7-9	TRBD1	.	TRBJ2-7	TGTGCCAGCAGTCGGACAGGGGGCCCCTACGAGCAGTACTTC	CASSRTGGPYEQYF
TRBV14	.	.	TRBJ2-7	TGTGCCAGCAGCCGGGTCATGGGGGGTCTCTACGAGCAGTACTTC	CASSRVMGGLYEQYF
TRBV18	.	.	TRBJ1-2	TGTGCCAGCTCATCCCGGGACAACTATGGCTACACCTTC	CASSSRDNYGYTF
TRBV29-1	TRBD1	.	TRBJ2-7	TGCAGCGTTGGGGGACAGGCCTACGAGCAGTACTTC	CSVGGQAYEQYF
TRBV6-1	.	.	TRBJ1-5	TGTGCCAGCAGTGAAGTTCGGGGACCGACCAATCAGCCCCAGCATTTT	CASSEVRGPTNQPQHF
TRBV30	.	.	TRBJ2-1	TGTGCCTGGTTACGACGCGGGGTCGTCGGTCGCACCTACAATGAGCAGTTCTTC	CAWLRRGVVGRTYNEQFF
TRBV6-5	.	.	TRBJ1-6	TGTGCCAGCAGTCCACTGTGGGATTTCAATTCACCCCTCCACTTT	CASSPLWDFNSPLHF
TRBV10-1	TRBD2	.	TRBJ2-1	TGCGCCAGCAGTGAGTCGAACCCCCTAGCGGGAGGGGGTAATGAGCAGTTCTTC	CASSESNPLAGGGNEQFF
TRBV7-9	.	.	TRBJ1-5	TGTGCCAGCAGCTTAGGTTCAGGACGGGGACCCAATCAGCCCCAGCATTTT	CASSLGSGRGPNQPQHF
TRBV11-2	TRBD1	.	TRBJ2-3	TGTGCCAGCAGCTTAGGTTTGGGACAGGGACGCATGGGCGCAGATACGCAGTATTTT	CASSLGLGQGRMGADTQYF
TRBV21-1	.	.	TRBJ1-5	TGTGCCAGCAGCAAAGATGTGACAGGCCGCAATCAGCCCCAGCATTTT	CASSKDVTGRNQPQHF
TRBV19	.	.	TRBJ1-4	TGTGCCAGTAGCCATGAAAAGTCGGGCACAGTTAATGAAAAACTGTTTTTT	CASSHEKSGTVNEKLFF
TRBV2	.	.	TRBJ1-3	TGTGCCAGCATGTTAGGGTCCGGAAACACCATATATTTT	CASMLGSGNTIYF
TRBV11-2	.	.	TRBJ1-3	TGTGCCAGCAGCTTACCTCAGGGGATGGAAAACACCATATATTTT	CASSLPQGMENTIYF
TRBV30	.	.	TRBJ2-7	TGTGCCTGGAGTGTACTAGGAGGGGGCTCCTACGAGCAGTACTTC	CAWSVLGGGSYEQYF
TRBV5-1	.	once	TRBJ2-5	TGCGCCAGCAGCCCCTGGGGCAGATTACAAGAGACCCAGTACTTC	CASSPWGRLQETQYF
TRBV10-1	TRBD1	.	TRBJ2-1	TGCGCCAGCAGTGTAGGGACAGGGGGCTCCTACAATGAGCAGTTCTTC	CASSVGTGGSYNEQFF
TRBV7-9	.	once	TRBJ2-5	TGTGCCAGCAGCTTGGGCTTTCTCGAGACCCAGTACTTC	CASSLGFLETQYF
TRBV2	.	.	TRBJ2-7	TGTGCCAGCAGCGCGGAGGACGCCCTTCTTAACGAGCAGTACTTC	CASSAEDALLNEQYF
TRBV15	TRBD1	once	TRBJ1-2	TGTGCCACCAGCAGAGATTTAGGTTCTTCAGGGGACAGGATAATAGGCTACACCTTC	CATSRDLGSSGDRIIGYTF
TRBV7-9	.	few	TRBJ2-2	TGTGCCAGCAGCTTATCTACTGACACCGGGGAGCTGTTTTTT	CASSLSTDTGELFF
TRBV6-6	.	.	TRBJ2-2	TGTGCCAGCAGTTATAAGGGCGGGGAGCTGTTTTTT	CASSYKGGELFF
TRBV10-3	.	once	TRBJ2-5	TGTGCCATCAGCCCGGGGGGCTGGGAGACCCAGTACTTC	CAISPGGWETQYF
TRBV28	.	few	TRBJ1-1	TGTGCCAGCAGTTTATCCCTTGACGCTTTCTTT	CASSLSLDAFF
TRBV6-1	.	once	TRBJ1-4	TGTGCCAGCAGTACAGAAAGGCGAACTAATGAAAAACTGTTTTTT	CASSTERRTNEKLFF
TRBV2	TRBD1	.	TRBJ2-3	TGTGCCAGCAGTGAAGCTCCGGGACAGGGAGATACGCAGTATTTT	CASSEAPGQGDTQYF
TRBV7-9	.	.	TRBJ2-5	TGTGCCAGCAGCCTGACAGCCCAAGAGACCCAGTACTTC	CASSLTAQETQYF
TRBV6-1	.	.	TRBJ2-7	TGTGCCAGCAGGGACAAACACCTTATTTACGAGCAGTACTTC	CASRDKHLIYEQYF
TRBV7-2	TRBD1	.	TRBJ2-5	TGTGCCAGCAGCTTCCTTGACAGGGTTCGATACTTC	CASSFLDRVRYF
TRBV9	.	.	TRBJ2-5	TGTGCCAGCAGCGTAGTAGGGCAGAAACAAGAGACCCAGTACTTC	CASSVVGQKQETQYF
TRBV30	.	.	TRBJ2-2	TGTGCCTGGACCCCGAGGGGACTGAACACCGGGGAGCTGTTTTTT	CAWTPRGLNTGELFF
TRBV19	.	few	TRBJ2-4	TGTGCCAGTGCAGCCAAAAACATTCAGTACTTC	CASAAKNIQYF
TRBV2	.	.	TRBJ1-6	TGTGCCAGCAGTAACCCGGACAGTTCGAGCTCCTATAATTCACCCCTCCACTTT	CASSNPDSSSSYNSPLHF
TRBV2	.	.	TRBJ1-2	TGTGCCAGCAGTGATGAAAGGCTGACCCTCGTCTATGGCTACACCTTC	CASSDERLTLVYGYTF
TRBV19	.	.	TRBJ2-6	TGTGCCAGTACCCCGACAGGCCAATCTGGGGCCAACGTCCTGACTTTC	CASTPTGQSGANVLTF